The 5 T cell receptor beta chains presented below share a single source sample, sequenced in a study of T cells in Graves' hyperthyroidism and ophthalmopathy. Amplification of TCR beta CDR3 regions used RNA as the template. HTBI primers were the set used in a first-round RT-PCR of the TCR CDR3. TCRdb re-derived calls from the multiplex PCR reads in MiXCR, one entry per CDR3 protein. The table has under 350,000 distinct CDR3 sequences, approximately 15% seen once; the top ten hold under 8%. The specimen sequenced was blood. Source of these receptors: a woman in her 40s with Graves' hyperthyroidism.

This clonotype showed up many times. This chain connects TRBV20-1 to TRBJ2-1; 9 nucleotides agree with TRBD2. V shed 7 bases, J shed 4 bases, and the junction held 5 bases outside the gene matches. Germline values: CDR1 DFQATT, CDR2 SNEGSKA (reference sequence). The CDR3 sequence is 13 residues long. The DNA of the CDR3 is TGCAGTGTGGCGGGAGGGCTATACAATGAGCAGTTCTTC. It translates to CSVAGGLYNEQFF.

This clonotype has only a few counts. The V gene is TRBV20-1, the J gene TRBJ2-7; 7 nucleotides align to TRBD2. Losses at the gene ends were 0 bases for V and 7 bases for J; bases not matched to a gene: 12. The CDR3 extends over 15 amino acids. Germline V gene sequence: CDR1 DFQATT, CDR2 SNEGSKA (reference sequence). The CDR3 region is CSARDTRGGPGEQYF. The CDR3 DNA follows: TGCAGTGCTAGAGATACTAGGGGAGGGCCGGGGGAGCAGTACTTC.

The sample holds many counts of this clonotype. The genes are TRBV29-1 and TRBJ1-2, with 8 bases lining up with TRBD1. This CDR3 comprises 13 residues. With V trimmed by 3 bases and J by 4 bases, 4 bases remained unmatched. Germline values: CDR1 SQVTM, CDR2 ANQGSEA. CDR3 nucleotides: TGCAGCGTTGATGCAGGGGGCCCCTATGGCTACACCTTC. Protein: CSVDAGGPYGYTF.

This clonotype was observed many times. The V and J genes are TRBV20-1 and TRBJ2-7, with 11 bases aligning to TRBD2. The junction had 7 bases not matched to a gene; V was cut back by 2 bases and J by 4 bases. Per the germline V gene, CDR1 is DFQATT and CDR2 is SNEGSKA (reference sequence). The CDR3 is made up of 15 amino acids. The CDR3: CSARIAGGLPYEQYF. In DNA, the CDR3 is TGCAGTGCTAGAATAGCGGGAGGGCTACCGTACGAGCAGTACTTC.

This clonotype has just a few counts. This chain joins TRBV10-2 and TRBJ2-3, with 7 bases lining up with TRBD2. CDR3 length: 17 amino acids. V gave up 5 bases and J gave up 2 bases; unmatched junction bases: 13. Germline CDR1 is WSHSY and CDR2 is SAAADI. This CDR3 reads CASSNTGTTAYTDTQYF. CDR3 DNA: TGCGCCAGCAGTAATACCGGGACTACCGCTTACACAGATACGCAGTATTTT.